This T cell receptor beta chain was sequenced in a study of blood T cells in healthy people across ages. Study outcomes and limitations: It was the long-lived donors that had more naive CD4+ cells and higher diversity than aged donors.

CDR3 length equals 14 residues. Germline CDR1 and CDR2: MGHRA and YSYEKL. Trimming left V 4 bases short and J 3 bases short, with 10 bases between. A remark on this clonotype: Antigen unknown.

Sample-barcoded 5' priming and a J-beta primer mix drove a second PCR of roughly 6 to 12 cycles. Via MiXCR, TCRdb re-called the 5' RACE reads, giving one row per CDR3 protein. The top ten clones hold about 10% of a sample with under 2 million distinct CDR3 sequences, about 35% of them seen once. This clonotype was sampled from a woman aged 30 to 39 in good health. Material for sequencing was blood. This chain joins TRBV4-1 and TRBJ1-5; a weak D match, TRBD1 (5 bases). In DNA, the CDR3 is TGCGCCAGCAGCCGAACAGGCGACAATCAGCCCCAGCATTTT. Protein: CASSRTGDNQPQHF.